Sequencing of this T cell receptor (beta chain) was carried out in a study of radiation and T cells in renal cell carcinoma (TCRdb year 2020). A note on the overall study: Samples were obtained from a clinical trial, in which 15 Gy stereotactic body radiation therapy was delivered to primary renal cell carcinomas and nephrectomy was performed 4 weeks later. In total, about 50 samples, comprising around 26 tumors and approximately 27 peripheral blood samples, were subjected to TCR beta sequencing. In the approximately 53 samples combined, some 4,100,000 unique CDR3 nucleotide sequences were found, encoding 2.5 million to 3 million unique CDR3 amino acid sequences. What the study reported, not specific to this receptor: Changes in the blood repertoire were not tracked past 4 weeks after treatment. Because pretreatment tumor biopsies were not available, the baseline intratumoral presence of clonotypes could not be determined. Effects of radiation dose or scheduling on the TCR repertoire could not be addressed with the single-armed trial design. In blood, the top tumor clonotypes increased from baseline to 2 weeks after radiation and then shrank by 4 weeks, which suggests a temporary expansion of tumor-resident clones.

TCR beta libraries were generated from genomic DNA with the immunoSEQ kit, following the manufacturer's recommendations. To prepare libraries, a first multiplex PCR with proprietary primers was run, followed by a second PCR that added unique barcodes, and a bead cleanup was done after each round. A positive control reaction and a negative control reaction, both provided in the kit, were run with every batch of samples. The final libraries were assessed on an Agilent 4200 TapeStation D1000 ScreenTape, pooled by volume, and quantified by qPCR. Sequencing ran on an Illumina NextSeq500 with a MidOutput 150-cycle cartridge, using 156 Read1 and 15 Index1 cycles with kit custom primers. The pooled library was loaded at about 0.98 pM, with a roughly 21% PhiX control spiked in. For the original study's pipeline: The vendor-processed data were analyzed in R, and a clonotype was defined as all T cells that share the same CDR3 nucleotide sequence. For clone abundance analyses, frequencies were normalized to the 10,000 most abundant clones per sample. Public T cell clones, averaging fewer than five per sample, were removed before analysis. Tumor-enriched and baseline blood-enriched clonotypes were defined by at least a 32-fold difference in abundance between compartments. A beta-binomial differential abundance model was used to identify clonotypes that were expanded or contracted between blood time points. Tumor-blood repertoire similarity was measured with the Baroni-Urbani and Buser coefficient, and groups were compared using two-tailed Wilcoxon tests in R. TCRdb's version of the immuneACCESS table is confined to in-frame rearrangements and falls short of the full clone set. An unresolved V gene accounts for under half of the shortfall where checked; the remainder is of unknown origin. The V and J calls and the clone size are those of that table, but D and trimming were determined from the DNA. The sample includes approximately 22,000 clones, with roughly three quarters observed a single time. Together, the top ten hold about 37% of the sample.

The CDR3 has 16 amino acids, counting the end cysteine and phenylalanine. Kept here is only the CDR3 DNA, which spans 48 bases and is read in frame from base 1. CDR1 SGHAT and CDR2 FQNNGV are derived from the germline V gene. From V the trimming removes 5 bases and from J it removes 5 bases, while the gene matches leave 12 bases of the junction unaccounted for. In the case of this clone: Its antigen is unknown. No much larger clonotype is one base removed from it; base qualities were not supplied.

The time point label on this specimen signifies: baseline pretreatment blood. The treatment or condition label for this specimen denotes: 15 Gy SBRT to primary tumor, nephrectomy 4 weeks later. To follow tumor-enriched clonotypes, serial peripheral blood was collected from radiation-treated patients at baseline and at 2 weeks and 4 weeks after SBRT. Renal cell carcinoma with clear cell pathology was present in all patients. The QIAamp DNA Blood Mini Kit (Qiagen) was used to prepare genomic DNA for TCR sequencing. Samples were included in the analyses only if all quality control checks were passed. The chain uses TRBV11-2 and TRBJ1-1, with TRBD1 matching 9 junction bases. This clonotype was sampled from a man aged 55 to 70 with renal cell carcinoma. Specimen: blood, collected from a patient whose treatment included radiotherapy and nephrectomy. CDR3 reads: CASSPNSGTGLTEAFF. The sequence in DNA is TGTGCCAGCAGCCCTAACTCCGGGACAGGGCTGACTGAAGCTTTCTTT. Extended through the reference TRBV11-2 and TRBJ1-1 proteins, this CDR3 yields the full variable domain: EAGVAQSPRYKIIEKRQSVAFWCNPISGHATLYWYQQILGQGPKLLIQFQNNGVVDDSQLPKDRFSAERLKGVDSTLKIQPAKLEDSAVYLCASSPNSGTGLTEAFFGQGTRLTVV.